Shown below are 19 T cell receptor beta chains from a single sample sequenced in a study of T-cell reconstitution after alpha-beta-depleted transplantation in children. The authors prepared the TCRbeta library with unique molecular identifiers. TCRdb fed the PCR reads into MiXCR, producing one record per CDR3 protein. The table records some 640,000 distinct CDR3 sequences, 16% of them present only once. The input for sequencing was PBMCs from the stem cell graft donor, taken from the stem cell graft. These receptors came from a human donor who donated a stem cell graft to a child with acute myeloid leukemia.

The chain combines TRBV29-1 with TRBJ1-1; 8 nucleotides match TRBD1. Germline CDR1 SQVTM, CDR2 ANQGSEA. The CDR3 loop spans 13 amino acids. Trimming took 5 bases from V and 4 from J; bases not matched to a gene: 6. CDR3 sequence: CSVPGGRVTEAFF. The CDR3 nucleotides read TGCAGCGTTCCAGGGGGCCGGGTCACTGAAGCTTTCTTT.

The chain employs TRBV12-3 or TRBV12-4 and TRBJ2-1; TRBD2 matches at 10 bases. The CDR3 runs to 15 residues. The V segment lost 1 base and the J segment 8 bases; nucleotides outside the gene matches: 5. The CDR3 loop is CASSLGSGGWYEQFF. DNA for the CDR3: TGTGCCAGCAGTTTAGGTAGCGGGGGGTGGTATGAGCAGTTCTTC.

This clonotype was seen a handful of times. CDR3 bases: TGCGCCAGCAGCTTGGCACCCGGTGAGGAAAAACTGTTTTTT. As protein: CASSLAPGEEKLFF. The rearrangement uses TRBV5-1 and TRBJ1-4; D is unresolved. The ends were cut back, 0 bases at V and 8 bases at J, with 11 bases in the middle. This CDR3 is built from 14 residues. The germline V gene has CDR1 SGHRS and CDR2 YFSETQ.

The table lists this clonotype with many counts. CDR3 bases: TGTGCCAGCACCCTGGGTAGCGCAGGCTACGAGCAGTACTTC. Translating it yields CASTLGSAGYEQYF. The chain employs TRBV12-3 or TRBV12-4 and TRBJ2-7, with D maybe TRBD2 (5 bases). V was clipped by 7 bases and J by 3 bases, with 16 bases between them. This CDR3 contains 14 residues.

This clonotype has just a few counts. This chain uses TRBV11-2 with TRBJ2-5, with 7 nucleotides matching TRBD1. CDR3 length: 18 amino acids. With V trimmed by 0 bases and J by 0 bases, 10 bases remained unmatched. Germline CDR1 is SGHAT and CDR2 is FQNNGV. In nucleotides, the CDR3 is TGTGCCAGCAGCTTAGAGGGAGCCCTGACAGGGTACCAAGAGACCCAGTACTTC. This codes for CASSLEGALTGYQETQYF. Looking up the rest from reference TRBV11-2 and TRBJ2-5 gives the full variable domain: EAGVAQSPRYKIIEKRQSVAFWCNPISGHATLYWYQQILGQGPKLLIQFQNNGVVDDSQLPKDRFSAERLKGVDSTLKIQPAKLEDSAVYLCASSLEGALTGYQETQYFGPGTRLLVL.

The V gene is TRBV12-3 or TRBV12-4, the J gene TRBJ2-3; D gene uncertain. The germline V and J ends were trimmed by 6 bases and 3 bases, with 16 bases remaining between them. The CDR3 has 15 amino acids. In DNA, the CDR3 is TGTGCCAGCAGCGAAAGATTAAGAGGAACAGATACGCAGTATTTT. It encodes CASSERLRGTDTQYF.

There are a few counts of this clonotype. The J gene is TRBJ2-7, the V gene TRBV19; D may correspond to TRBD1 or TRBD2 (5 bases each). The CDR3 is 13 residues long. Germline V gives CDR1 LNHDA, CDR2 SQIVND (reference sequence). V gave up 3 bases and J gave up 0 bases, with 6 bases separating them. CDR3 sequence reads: CASSMGPSYEQYF. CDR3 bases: TGTGCCAGTAGTATGGGACCCTCCTACGAGCAGTACTTC. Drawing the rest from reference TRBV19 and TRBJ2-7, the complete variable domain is DGGITQSPKYLFRKEGQNVTLSCEQNLNHDAMYWYRQDPGQGLRLIYYSQIVNDFQKGDIAEGYSVSREKKESFPLTVTSAQKNPTAFYLCASSMGPSYEQYFGPGTRLTVT.

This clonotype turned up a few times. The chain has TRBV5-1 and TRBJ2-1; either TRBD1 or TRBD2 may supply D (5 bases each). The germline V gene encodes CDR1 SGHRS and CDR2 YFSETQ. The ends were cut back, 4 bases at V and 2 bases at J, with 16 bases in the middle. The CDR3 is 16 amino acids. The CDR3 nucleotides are TGCGCCAGCAGCGATACCGGGGCAACGCCCTACAATGAGCAGTTCTTC. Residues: CASSDTGATPYNEQFF.

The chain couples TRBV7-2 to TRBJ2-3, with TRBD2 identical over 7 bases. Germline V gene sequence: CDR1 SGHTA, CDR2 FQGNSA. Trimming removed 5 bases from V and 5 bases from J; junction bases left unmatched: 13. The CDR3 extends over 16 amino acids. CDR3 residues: CASSRPGGRVRDTQYF. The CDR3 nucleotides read TGTGCCAGCAGCCGTCCGGGCGGGAGAGTCAGAGATACGCAGTATTTT.

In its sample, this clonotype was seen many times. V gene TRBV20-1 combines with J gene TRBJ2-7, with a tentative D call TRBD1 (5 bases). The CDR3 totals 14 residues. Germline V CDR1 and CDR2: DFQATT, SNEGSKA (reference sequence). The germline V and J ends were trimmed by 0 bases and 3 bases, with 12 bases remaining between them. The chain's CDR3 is CSARDPGLDYEQYV. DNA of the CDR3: TGCAGTGCTAGAGATCCAGGGCTAGACTACGAGCAGTACGTC.

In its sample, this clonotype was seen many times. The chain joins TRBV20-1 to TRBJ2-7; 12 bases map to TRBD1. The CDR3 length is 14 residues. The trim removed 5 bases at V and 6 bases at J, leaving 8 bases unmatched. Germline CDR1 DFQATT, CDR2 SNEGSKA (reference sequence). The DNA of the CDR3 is TGCAGTGCTCCGCCGGGACAGGGGGCATCCGAGCAGTACTTC. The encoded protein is CSAPPGQGASEQYF.

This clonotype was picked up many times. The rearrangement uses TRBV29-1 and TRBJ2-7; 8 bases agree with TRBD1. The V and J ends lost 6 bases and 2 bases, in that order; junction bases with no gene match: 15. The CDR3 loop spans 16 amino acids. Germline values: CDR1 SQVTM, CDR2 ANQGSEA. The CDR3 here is CSVALTGTGLPYEQYF. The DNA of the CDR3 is TGCAGCGTCGCGCTGACCGGGACAGGACTTCCCTACGAGCAGTACTTC.

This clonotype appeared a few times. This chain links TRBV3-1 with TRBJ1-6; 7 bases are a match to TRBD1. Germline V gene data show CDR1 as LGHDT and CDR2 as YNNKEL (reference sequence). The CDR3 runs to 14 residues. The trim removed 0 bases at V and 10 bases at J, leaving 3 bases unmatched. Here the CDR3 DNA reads TGTGCCAGCAGCCAAGAAGGGGGCGGATCACCCCTCCACTTT. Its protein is CASSQEGGGSPLHF.

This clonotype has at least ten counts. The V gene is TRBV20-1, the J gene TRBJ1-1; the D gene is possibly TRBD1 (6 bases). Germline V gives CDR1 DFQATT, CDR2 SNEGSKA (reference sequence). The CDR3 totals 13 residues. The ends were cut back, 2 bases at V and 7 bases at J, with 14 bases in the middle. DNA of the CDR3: TGCAGTGCTAGATGGACAGCATTAGGTGAAGCTTTCTTT. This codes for CSARWTALGEAFF.

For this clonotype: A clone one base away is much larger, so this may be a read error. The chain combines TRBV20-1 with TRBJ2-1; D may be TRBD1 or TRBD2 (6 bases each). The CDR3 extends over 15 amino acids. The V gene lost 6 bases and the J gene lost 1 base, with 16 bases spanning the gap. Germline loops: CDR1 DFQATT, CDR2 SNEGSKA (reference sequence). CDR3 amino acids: CSARRGTCSYNEQFF. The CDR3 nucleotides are TGCAGTGCACGACGGGGGACATGTTCCTACAATGAGCAGTTCTTC.

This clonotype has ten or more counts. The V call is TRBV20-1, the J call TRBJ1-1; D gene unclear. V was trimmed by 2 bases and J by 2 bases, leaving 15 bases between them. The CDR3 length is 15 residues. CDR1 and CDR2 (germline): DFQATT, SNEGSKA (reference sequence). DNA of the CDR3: TGCAGTGCTAGATCTCCTCCCGCGTCCAACACTGAAGCTTTCTTT. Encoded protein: CSARSPPASNTEAFF.

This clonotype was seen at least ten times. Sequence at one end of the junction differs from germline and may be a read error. The CDR3 coding sequence is TGCAGTGCCAGAGGAGGGTCCAATCAGCCCCAGCATTTT. This encodes CSARGGSNQPQHF. The chain carries TRBV20-1 and TRBJ1-5; D unclear. The CDR3 totals 13 residues. From germline, CDR1 is DFQATT and CDR2 SNEGSKA (reference sequence).

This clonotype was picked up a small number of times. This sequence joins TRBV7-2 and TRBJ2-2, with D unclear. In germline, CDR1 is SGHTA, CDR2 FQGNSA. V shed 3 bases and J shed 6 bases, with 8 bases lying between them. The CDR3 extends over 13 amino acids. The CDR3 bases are TGTGCCAGCAGCTTGAGTGAGGCCGGGGAGCTGTTTTTT. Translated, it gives CASSLSEAGELFF.

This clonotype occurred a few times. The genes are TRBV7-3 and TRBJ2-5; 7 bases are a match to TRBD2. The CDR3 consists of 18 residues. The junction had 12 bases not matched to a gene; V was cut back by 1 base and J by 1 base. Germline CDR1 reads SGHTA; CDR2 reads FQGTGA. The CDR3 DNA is TGTGCCAGCAGCTTAAGCCCAGCGGGGTCTGGGATCCAAGAGACCCAGTACTTC. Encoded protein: CASSLSPAGSGIQETQYF.